This T cell receptor (beta chain) was found in a study of cytomegalovirus exposure and HLA in healthy donors listed by TCRdb under 2017. About the investigation overall: An earlier analysis of several hundred of the donors reported 250 to 300 Gb of sequence data and about 100 million unique TCR beta sequences from about 179 million T cells. Around 330 gigabases of sequencing data and 70 million to 95 million unique TCR sequences made up an early release that covered several hundred HLA-typed donors. Among the roughly 370 genotyped donors, around 81% belonged to the genetic ancestry cluster associated with self-reported Caucasian donors. The study was designed to test whether signatures of past pathogen exposure could be identified by cataloging public T cell receptors. The study used immunosequencing to profile the T cell repertoires of hundreds of subjects and linked those repertoires to cytomegalovirus serostatus. A separate validation cohort of 100 to 150 different subjects was used in addition to the approximately 700-subject first cohort. High-throughput TCR immunosequencing, statistical association of individual TCRs with disease status, and machine learning were combined to predict cytomegalovirus infection status. In a later analysis, previously published TCR beta repertoires from 670 or so donors were re-analyzed and high-resolution HLA genotyping was added so that TCR occurrence patterns could be studied. Rather than using new phenotypic data, the later analysis identified candidate immune exposures from TCR beta sequences and from how often those sequences occurred across donors. An earlier analysis of roughly 600 of the donors used high-throughput TCR beta sequencing to judge whether each TCR beta V gene segment behaved as functional or pseudogenic. Donor age, sex, ethnicity and CMV serostatus were compiled alongside the repertoire data. Genome-wide SNP genotypes for about 60% of the roughly 670 donors were used in a later genetic analysis, which treated that subset as a discovery cohort. All discovery cohort repertoires had been generated on a single sequencing platform. HLA typing included class I and class II loci at four-digit resolution. Typing coverage varied by locus: 629-630 donors for A, B, C, DRB1 and DQB1; approximately 520 for DQA1; more than 600 for DPA1; roughly 470 for DPB1. Several DR-DQ haplotypes were treated as single units for association and clustering because of strong linkage in the cohort. On average, about 240,000 unique TCR beta nucleotide sequences were sequenced per donor among roughly 430 genotyped donors of the cohort, with roughly 18% of those sequences being non-productive.

Study-wide conclusions, independent of this receptor: A later analysis found that HLA-associated TCR beta chains were more clonally expanded and had lower generation probabilities than equally common non-associated chains. Compared with the 666-donor mean, donors in an Asian-associated ancestry cluster had fewer N-insertions in productive TCRs, according to a later genetic analysis. Because HLA typing was missing for some donors at each locus, association tests included only the typed subset. A later analysis found that TCR association rates varied across HLA loci, with DRB1 alleles showing the most associated TCRs and HLA-C alleles the fewest. According to the authors, the approach could potentially be generalized to other disease states and immunological phenotypes. The classifier was reported to diagnose cytomegalovirus status with high specificity and sensitivity in both the original and validation cohorts. Strong co-occurrence of HLA alleles, especially DR and DQ, made assigning TCR associations to individual alleles difficult. The presence/absence analyses assumed that sequencing depth was roughly uniform across donors, and that assumption may not be true. Immune exposure information for the cohort was limited to CMV serostatus. In a later analysis, several top co-occurrence clusters were reported to appear linked to parvovirus B19, influenza, CMV and Epstein-Barr virus. Linkage disequilibrium might explain the correlated functional status among segregating V segments, but an unknown experimental factor could not be ruled out. In this cohort, only TCR beta chains were sequenced, and detectable features were limited by the absence of alpha or paired-chain data. Some IMGT-functional V segments, including TRBV6-2 and TRBV6-3, could not be told apart with the 87-base-pair reads, so those segments were excluded. Specific HLA alleles were associated with 18,000 or so TCR beta sequences at a false discovery rate of 0.05 in a later analysis. A few of the identified cytomegalovirus-associated TCR beta chains were confirmed in vitro to be specific for cytomegalovirus antigens. An earlier analysis of roughly 570 of the donors showed that most TCR beta V segments appeared in productive rearrangements either about 87% or about 30% of the time, which broadly matched IMGT annotations. A later analysis found that most CMV-associated TCR beta chains appeared HLA-restricted, with HLA associations seemingly driven largely by CMV exposure. A group of highly shared sequence variants was considered likely to be a technical artifact of the sequencing pipeline. An association between a missense DCLRE1C variant and V-gene and J-gene trimming of TCR beta chains was found in a later genetic analysis and replicated in an independent cohort. A further reported finding was that TCR beta sequences accurately predicted the HLA-A and HLA-B alleles for most subjects in the first cohort. In the study, about 150 TCR beta chains were listed as associated with cytomegalovirus. Most TCR sequences were seen in very few donors, while some public TCRs were found in many individuals. Because counts were too low, seventeen rarely observed V segments, including chromosome 9 orphons, were excluded from the earlier analysis of a few hundred of the donors.

The method was the immunoSEQ multiplex PCR assay. For the multiplex PCR, a mixture combining 60 forward primers for TCR Vbeta segments and 13 reverse primers for TCR Jbeta segments was used. Amplification of the CDR3 region of rearranged TCR beta genes was performed with a multiplex PCR assay on genomic DNA. The amplified TCR beta libraries were sequenced on the Illumina HiSeq System as 87-base-pair reads. Processing in the source paper ran as follows. A later analysis counted some 80 million unique TCR beta chains across the 600 to 850 repertoires, and some 11 million of these chains were shared by at least two donors. Raw reads were error-corrected and collapsed into unique sequences with a nearest-neighbor algorithm that merged closely related sequences to remove PCR and sequencing errors. Alignment of CDR3 sequences to IMGT reference sequences was used to assign V, D and J gene segments. For a sequence to be retained, a match of at least six nucleotides to both a V gene segment and a J gene segment was required. Rearrangements were called productive when the CDR3 lacked stop codons and stayed in frame with V and J; all others were non-productive. CDR3 was defined according to IMGT convention as the region running from the second conserved V-encoded cysteine to the conserved J-encoded phenylalanine. In an earlier analysis of around 570 of the donors, sequences lacking an unambiguous match to a single V gene segment were excluded. In an earlier analysis of about 590 of the donors, a V segment was called functional when productive rearrangements were above 56.7%, and segregating when the standard deviation between donors exceeded 5%. A statistical classification framework was built to diagnose cytomegalovirus status from the catalog of TCR beta chain sequences. In a later analysis, TCR nucleotide sequences were compared against IMGT/GENE-DB human TR gene sequences so that V and J genes could be assigned. A later analysis assigned CDR3 sequences and most-parsimonious VDJ recombination scenarios with the TCRdist pipeline. A later analysis defined each TCR beta chain by its CDR3 amino acid sequence plus V-gene family, and excluded reads lacking a unique V-gene family. To address suspected cross-contamination and a sequencing artifact, a later analysis removed a few hundred highly shared, low-generation-probability nucleotide sequences. For each public chain, a later analysis derived a clonal expansion index from normalized ranks of inferred template counts within each repertoire. In a later analysis, generation probabilities were computed with a VDJ recombination model fitted to out-of-frame rearrangements, and the resulting probabilities were checked against IGoR. A later analysis scored TCR-TCR, TCR-HLA and TCR-CMV co-occurrence with hypergeometric tests, applying a repertoire-size bias correction to TCR pairs. A later analysis estimated false discovery rates by permuting HLA or CMV assignments 20 times. In a later analysis, co-occurring TCRs were grouped using DBSCAN, and TCRdist sequence similarity was added for clustering within HLA-allele-positive subsets. Repertoires with fewer than 30,000 or more than 120,000 public chains were left out of co-occurrence clustering, as were roughly five repertoires with anomalous nucleotide sharing. As stored in TCRdb, this immuneACCESS dataset retains in-frame rearrangements with V and J assigned. A fraction of the clones does not appear; measured against another copy, unresolved V genes explain less than half of the discrepancy, and the remainder lacks a known reason. The DNA gave D and trimming, while V, J and clone size come from that table. Counted in this sample were around 150,000 clones; around 90% of them appeared once. The ten most abundant clones make up around 0.51% of the sample.

On this clone itself: Its recognized antigen is unknown. No much larger clone is present one base from it, and per-base qualities are unavailable.

The cohort comprised around 700 healthy bone marrow donors. Cohort members were all nominally healthy when sampled, although unrecorded immune exposures were likely present. The donor was CMV seronegative and belonged to the group of 352 seronegative cohort members. A peripheral blood sample was collected from each donor, and TCR beta sequencing was performed on peripheral blood mononuclear cells. Genomic DNA extraction from the blood cell samples was performed with the Qiagen DNeasy Blood Extraction Kit. The CDR3 numbers 16 residues from cysteine through phenylalanine. Only CDR3 DNA is held: 48 bases, read in frame from base 1. From V the trimming removes 4 bases and from J it removes 4 bases, while the gene matches leave 11 bases of the junction unaccounted for. The germline V gene (reference sequence) supplies CDR1 SGHNT and CDR2 YYREEE.

Recombination connected TRBV5-4 to TRBJ2-1; 7 nucleotides in the junction match TRBD2. The TCR comes from a woman between 40 and 50 years old in good health and CMV-seronegative. Input material: PBMCs. The CDR3 reads CASSEGGSNLYNEQFF. The bases read TGTGCCAGCAGCGAGGGAGGGAGCAATCTATACAATGAGCAGTTCTTC.